This T cell receptor beta chain appears in the sequencing data of a study of cytomegalovirus exposure and HLA in healthy donors. Amplification used 60 Vbeta primers and 13 Jbeta primers. Measured with immunoSEQ multiplex PCR; TCRdb has only the in-frame clones, and not every one. The sample shows fewer than 150,000 clones, 77% of them seen only once. In regard to this clone: Its specificity is unknown.

Study results and limitations: Previous analysis showed most TCR beta V segments were productive about 90% or about 30% of the time. CMV serostatus was the sole immune exposure data available. The authors enumerated 150 to 200 TCR beta chains as linked to cytomegalovirus.

Specimen: PBMCs. The source is a man under 40 in good health and CMV-seronegative.

CDR3 coding DNA: TGTGCCAGCAGTTACGGACAGGAGTTCTATGGCTACACCTTC. This encodes CASSYGQEFYGYTF. This sequence joins TRBV6-5 and TRBJ1-2, with 7 nucleotides matching TRBD1. With V trimmed by 2 bases and J by 4 bases, 4 bases remained unmatched. Looked up from germline, CDR1 is MNHEY and CDR2 is SVGAGI. This CDR3 is 14 amino acids long.